The 5 T cell receptor beta chains given below trace back to one sample, sequenced in a study of blood T cell repertoires in COVID-19. Only in-frame clones appear in the TCRdb table, and some are missing; sequencing was by immunoSEQ multiplex PCR. The data hold some 190,000 clones, with about four fifths observed a single time. Sequenced: PBMCs or T cells enriched from blood (not recorded which). Every receptor here comes from a woman aged 25-40 years who had recovered from COVID-19.

The chain uses TRBV28 and TRBJ1-6; no firm D call. The CDR3 has 17 residues. Deletions cut 2 bases from V and 3 bases from J, with 14 bases between. The germline CDR1 and CDR2 sequences are MDHEN and SYDVKM. CDR3 loop: CASSLDAGGNYNSPLHF. The CDR3 region has the DNA TGTGCCAGCAGTTTAGACGCGGGAGGCAACTATAATTCACCCCTCCACTTT.

This clone was detected ten times or more. V usage is TRBV10-3 and J usage is TRBJ2-7; 11 bases match TRBD2. CDR1 and CDR2 (germline): ENHRY, SYGVKD. The CDR3 covers 14 residues. V lost 2 bases and J lost 5; bases outside the gene matches: 2. DNA for the CDR3: TGTGCCATCAGTGAGACTAGCGGGAGCAACGAGCAGTACTTC. This sequence encodes CAISETSGSNEQYF.

The chain recombines TRBV2 with TRBJ2-7; D uncertain. With 2 bases removed from V and 2 bases from J, the gap between germline ends came to 7 bases. Germline V gene data show CDR1 as SNHLY and CDR2 as FYNNEI. The length of the CDR3 is 13 residues. Written as DNA, the CDR3 is TGTGCCAGCAGTGAATCGCAGACCTACGAGCAGTACTTC. Translated, it gives CASSESQTYEQYF. The complete variable domain, with remaining parts taken from reference TRBV2 and TRBJ2-7, reads EPEVTQTPSHQVTQMGQEVILRCVPISNHLYFYWYRQILGQKVEFLVSFYNNEISEKSEIFDDQFSVERPDGSNFTLKIRSTKLEDSAMYFCASSESQTYEQYFGPGTRLTVT.

This chain links TRBV11-1 with TRBJ2-5, with 8 bases fitting TRBD2. This CDR3 has 16 residues. V gave up 5 bases and J gave up 5 bases; unmatched junction bases: 13. The germline CDR1 and CDR2 sequences are SGHAT and FQDESV (reference sequence). In nucleotides, the CDR3 is TGTGCCAGCAGCCCCCGGTTCGGGGGGGCGGATGAGACCCAGTACTTC. Translating gives CASSPRFGGADETQYF.

This clone was seen a handful of times. The chain combines TRBV18 with TRBJ1-6, with D possibly being TRBD1 (5 bases). CDR1 and CDR2 (germline): KGHSH, LQKENI. The V and J ends lost 3 bases and 6 bases respectively, with 12 bases between them. This CDR3 is built from 15 residues. The CDR3 DNA reads as TGTGCCAGCTCACCTACCGGGGGATCTAATTCACCCCTCCACTTT. It specifies CASSPTGGSNSPLHF.